A selection of T cell receptor beta chains follows, all from one sample in a study of shared clonotypes between healthy human individuals. Using immunoSEQ multiplex PCR, the repertoire was profiled, and TCRdb retains in-frame clones only, with some absent. Among 2 million to 3 million clones, over 85% were seen once, and the ten largest hold 0.36%. Input material: naive CD4+ T cells from PBMCs. These receptors all come from a man aged 18 to 35 in good health. Some clones in this sample may be carry-over from other donors' samples. Both conserved end residues are part of each CDR3. The D gene is left open where the match is weak. Clone size, where shown, is once, few, many, or a class for clones that have expanded.

CDR3 DNA | CDR3 protein | clone size | D gene | J gene | V gene
TGTGCCAGCAGTCCCCCCCGGGGGACTAGCACAGATACGCAGTATTTT | CASSPPRGTSTDTQYF | - | - | TRBJ2-3 | TRBV28
TGTGCCAGTAGTTCCCCAGGGGGCGGATTTCAAAACACCATATATTTT | CASSSPGGGFQNTIYF | - | TRBD1 | TRBJ1-3 | TRBV19
TGCGCCAGCAGCCAACCCGGGGGGCTCACTGAAGCTTTCTTT | CASSQPGGLTEAFF | few | - | TRBJ1-1 | TRBV4-3
TGTGCCAGCAGGTCACAGGGTCGGGCGTACGAGCAGTACTTC | CASRSQGRAYEQYF | - | - | TRBJ2-7 | TRBV6-5
TGTGCCAGCTATAGCGGGACCCTCACCGGGGAGCTGTTTTTT | CASYSGTLTGELFF | - | TRBD2 | TRBJ2-2 | TRBV6-1
TGCGCCAGCAGCTTGTCCGGCTCTAGAGAAAACACCATATATTTT | CASSLSGSRENTIYF | - | - | TRBJ1-3 | TRBV5-1
TGTGCCAGTACCCGGCAGAATAGCGGGGTGAACACCGGGGAGCTGTTTTTT | CASTRQNSGVNTGELFF | - | TRBD2 | TRBJ2-2 | TRBV19
TGTGCCAGCAGCTCCCTTGGCAGGGCTGGGACTGAAGCTTTCTTT | CASSSLGRAGTEAFF | few | - | TRBJ1-1 | TRBV27
TGTGCCAGCAGTGAAGTCGTTGGGCAGGGGGCTTTCTTT | CASSEVVGQGAFF | - | - | TRBJ1-1 | TRBV2
TGTGCCAGCAGCCTGGACGGATCGAGCTCCTACGAGCAGTACTTC | CASSLDGSSSYEQYF | - | - | TRBJ2-7 | TRBV6-6
TGTGCCTGGAGTCGTACGCGGACTAGCGGTGTCACAGATACGCAGTATTTT | CAWSRTRTSGVTDTQYF | - | TRBD2 | TRBJ2-3 | TRBV30
TGTGCCTGGTCGGGGGACAGGGGAAACACCATATATTTT | CAWSGDRGNTIYF | - | TRBD1 | TRBJ1-3 | TRBV30
TGTGCCTGGAGTGTCGGGAGCAATCAGCCCCAGCATTTT | CAWSVGSNQPQHF | - | - | TRBJ1-5 | TRBV30
TGCGCCAGCAGCCCCGGCGAGCTTAGCACAGATACGCAGTATTTT | CASSPGELSTDTQYF | - | - | TRBJ2-3 | TRBV5-1
TGCGCCAGCAGCCGGCAGGCTAGCGGGAGGGCCGAGGGGGATACGCAGTATTTT | CASSRQASGRAEGDTQYF | - | TRBD2 | TRBJ2-3 | TRBV5-1
TGCGCCAGCAGCTTACCCACAACCACTAGCGGCTACAATGAGCAGTTCTTC | CASSLPTTTSGYNEQFF | - | TRBD2 | TRBJ2-1 | TRBV5-1
TGTGCCAGCAGGGTGGGACAGGGGGAAAAACTGTTTTTT | CASRVGQGEKLFF | - | TRBD1 | TRBJ1-4 | TRBV5-5
TGTGCCTGGAGTGTAGGGTCCTGGCAGAATACGCAGTATTTT | CAWSVGSWQNTQYF | - | - | TRBJ2-3 | TRBV30
TGTGCCAGCAGTCTCACATACCGGAGCTCTGGAAACACCATATATTTT | CASSLTYRSSGNTIYF | - | - | TRBJ1-3 | TRBV27
TGTGCCAGCAGGACAGGCCTACGCAGCACTGAAGCTTTCTTT | CASRTGLRSTEAFF | - | - | TRBJ1-1 | TRBV28
TGTGCCAGCAGTGAAGACGGTGGGGCGACCCAGTACTTC | CASSEDGGATQYF | - | - | TRBJ2-5 | TRBV2
TGTGCCAGCAGCTTAGTTAGTAGGAGTGAAAAACTGTTTTTT | CASSLVSRSEKLFF | - | - | TRBJ1-4 | TRBV11-2
TGTGCCAGCAGCCCCCGGGACCTCGAAAGAAATGAGCAGTTCTTC | CASSPRDLERNEQFF | - | - | TRBJ2-1 | TRBV4-2
TGTGCCAGCAGTGGGCGGCCTTTGAACACTGAAGCTTTCTTT | CASSGRPLNTEAFF | - | - | TRBJ1-1 | TRBV6-1
TGTGCCAGCTCACCACTCGACAGGGGAAACACCATATATTTT | CASSPLDRGNTIYF | - | - | TRBJ1-3 | TRBV18
TGTGCCAGCAGTTTAAATTGGGACAGCCCATATGGCTACACCTTC | CASSLNWDSPYGYTF | - | TRBD1 | TRBJ1-2 | TRBV28
TGTGCCAGCAGTTTGTTCGGGCTAGCGGGAGGAGATGAGCAGTTCTTC | CASSLFGLAGGDEQFF | once | TRBD2 | TRBJ2-1 | TRBV27
TGTGCCAGCAGCTATAGCGGGAGGCAAGAGACCCAGTACTTC | CASSYSGRQETQYF | - | TRBD2 | TRBJ2-5 | TRBV11-1
TGTGCCAGCAGCCCAGGTGTTCCGGAGACCCAGTACTTC | CASSPGVPETQYF | - | - | TRBJ2-5 | TRBV11-2
TGCAGCGTTGGACTGCAAGAGACCCAGTACTTC | CSVGLQETQYF | - | - | TRBJ2-5 | TRBV29-1
TGCGCCAGCAGCCGCTTGACAGGGATTGGGTTCGAGCAGTACTTC | CASSRLTGIGFEQYF | - | TRBD1 | TRBJ2-7 | TRBV4-1
TGTGCCAGCAGCGTAGCGGGGGCGAGCTCTGGAAACACCATATATTTT | CASSVAGASSGNTIYF | - | - | TRBJ1-3 | TRBV9
TGTGCCAGCAGTTTTCGCAACACCGGGGAGCTGTTTTTT | CASSFRNTGELFF | - | - | TRBJ2-2 | TRBV28
TGTGCCAGCTCACCACCGTCTGGCGTAGAAGACTACAATGAGCAGTTCTTC | CASSPPSGVEDYNEQFF | - | - | TRBJ2-1 | TRBV18
TGCAGCGTTGGTGGGTCTTACGAGCAGTACTTC | CSVGGSYEQYF | - | - | TRBJ2-7 | TRBV29-1
TGTGCCAGCAGTTACAAAGCCCTTACAGATACGCAGTATTTT | CASSYKALTDTQYF | - | - | TRBJ2-3 | TRBV28
TGCAGCGTACTTGGACAGAGGAGGGATGAGCAGTTCTTC | CSVLGQRRDEQFF | - | - | TRBJ2-1 | TRBV29-1
TGCGCCAGCAGCAGGGGGGCGGTTAACTACAATGAGCAGTTCTTC | CASSRGAVNYNEQFF | - | - | TRBJ2-1 | TRBV5-1
TGCAGCGTCGGGCTTGGGGAATCCAGGACTGAAGCTTTCTTT | CSVGLGESRTEAFF | - | - | TRBJ1-1 | TRBV29-1
TGCGCCAGCAGCTCCGGGACGCAAAGCTCCTACGAGCAGTACTTC | CASSSGTQSSYEQYF | once | - | TRBJ2-7 | TRBV5-1
TGTGCCAGCAGTTTATATCCTAGCGGGAGAGGGCAAGAGACCCAGTACTTC | CASSLYPSGRGQETQYF | - | TRBD2 | TRBJ2-5 | TRBV27
TGTGCCAGCAGCTTCACAGGGGTATCTGGAAACACCATATATTTT | CASSFTGVSGNTIYF | - | TRBD1 | TRBJ1-3 | TRBV5-4
TGTGCCAGCAGTTACAGTGGGGGGCCCTACGAGCAGTACTTC | CASSYSGGPYEQYF | - | - | TRBJ2-7 | TRBV6-6
TGTGCCAGCAGCTTAACCGGCCCTCGAATAGGAGATGGCTACACCTTC | CASSLTGPRIGDGYTF | - | - | TRBJ1-2 | TRBV7-3
TGCAGCGTTACCAAACAGGTCTTGAACACTGAAGCTTTCTTT | CSVTKQVLNTEAFF | - | - | TRBJ1-1 | TRBV29-1
TGCGCCAGCAGCAAAGACAGGGTTGGCAATCAGCCCCAGCATTTT | CASSKDRVGNQPQHF | - | TRBD1 | TRBJ1-5 | TRBV4-1
TGTGCCAGCGGTCGGGACGACCTGTTCTATGGCTACACCTTC | CASGRDDLFYGYTF | - | - | TRBJ1-2 | TRBV2
TGTGCCAGCAGCGTACACCAGGGGTACCCCCCAGATACGCAGTATTTT | CASSVHQGYPPDTQYF | once | - | TRBJ2-3 | TRBV9
TGTGCCAGCAGCTTAGGGACGTACTATGGCTACACCTTC | CASSLGTYYGYTF | - | - | TRBJ1-2 | TRBV7-9
TGTGCCAGCAGTACCCCGGGACACCTCTATGGCTACACCTTC | CASSTPGHLYGYTF | - | - | TRBJ1-2 | TRBV28
TGTGCCAGCGCTATCTCGGACATTAGTTCCTACGAGCAGTACTTC | CASAISDISSYEQYF | once | - | TRBJ2-7 | TRBV6-4
TGCGCCAGCACCGCCCTAGCGGGAGGAGATACGCAGTATTTT | CASTALAGGDTQYF | - | TRBD2 | TRBJ2-3 | TRBV5-1
TGTGCCAGCAGTTTTTGGGCAGGGGCTGAAAAACTGTTTTTT | CASSFWAGAEKLFF | - | - | TRBJ1-4 | TRBV27
TGCAGCGTTGAAGGGTCTTCTGAAGCTTTCTTT | CSVEGSSEAFF | - | - | TRBJ1-1 | TRBV29-1
TGTGCCAGCAGCTTAGGTATGGTAGCGGGAGCAGATACGCAGTATTTT | CASSLGMVAGADTQYF | - | TRBD2 | TRBJ2-3 | TRBV7-9